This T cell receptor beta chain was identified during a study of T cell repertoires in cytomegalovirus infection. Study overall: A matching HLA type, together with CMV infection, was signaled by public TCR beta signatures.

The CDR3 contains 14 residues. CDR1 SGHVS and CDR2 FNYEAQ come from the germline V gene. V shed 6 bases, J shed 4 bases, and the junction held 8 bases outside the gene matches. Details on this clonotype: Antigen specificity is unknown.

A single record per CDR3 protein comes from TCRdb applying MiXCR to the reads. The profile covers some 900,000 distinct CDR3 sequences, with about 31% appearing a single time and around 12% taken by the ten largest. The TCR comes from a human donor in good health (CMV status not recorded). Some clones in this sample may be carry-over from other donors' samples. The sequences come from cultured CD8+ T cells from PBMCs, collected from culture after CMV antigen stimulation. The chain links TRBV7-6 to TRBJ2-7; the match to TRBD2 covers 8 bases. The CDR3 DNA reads TGTGCCAGCAGTTTTACGGGGGGGGGGTACGAGCAGTACTTC. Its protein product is CASSFTGGGYEQYF.